These 27 T cell receptor beta chains share one sample of origin, sequenced in a study of cytomegalovirus exposure and HLA in healthy donors (dated by TCRdb to 2015 to 2018). Library prep was done by the immunoSEQ multiplex PCR assay. For the multiplex PCR, a mixture combining 60 forward primers for TCR Vbeta segments and 13 reverse primers for TCR Jbeta segments was used. The source is immuneACCESS, and TCRdb retained only in-frame sequences with V and J called. Part of the clones is not carried over; for the studies checked, unresolved V genes explain less than half of this, and the remainder is unexplained. The sample contains tens of thousands of clones, roughly 64% of them found a single time. Around 19% of the sample comes from the top ten. Material for sequencing was PBMCs. The receptors shown here come from a man aged 50 to 60 in good health and CMV-seropositive.

In this sample, this clone turned up a few times. V gene TRBV10-3 combines with J gene TRBJ1-2; TRBD1 matches 7 bases. The CDR3 sequence is 16 residues long. Germline V gene sequence: CDR1 ENHRY, CDR2 SYGVKD. V lost 5 bases and J lost 1; bases outside the gene matches: 10. The CDR3, as DNA: TGTGCCATCAGTCAGGGGGGAGAGCCCTTTAACTATGGCTACACCTTC. Translating it yields CAISQGGEPFNYGYTF.

This clone was observed a handful of times. The chain recombines TRBV5-1 with TRBJ1-2; TRBD1 matches at 9 bases. Germline-derived CDR1 and CDR2 are SGHRS and YFSETQ. V was clipped by 5 bases and J by 2 bases; unmatched bases: 4. The CDR3 is made up of 14 amino acids. In DNA form, the CDR3 reads TGCGCCAGCAGTTCCGGGACAGGGAACTATGGCTACACCTTC. It is translated as CASSSGTGNYGYTF.

The V call is TRBV6-6, the J call TRBJ1-1, with D perhaps matching TRBD1 (5 bases). The length of the CDR3 is 15 residues. Germline CDR1 reads MNHNY; CDR2 reads SVGAGI (reference sequence). Trimming cost V 3 bases and J 3 bases, with 14 bases left between them. CDR3 bases: TGTGCCAGCAGTTATTCCACGGGGGTATACACTGAAGCTTTCTTT. Encoded protein: CASSYSTGVYTEAFF.

V usage is TRBV5-1 and J usage is TRBJ2-1; TRBD1 matches 9 bases. The germline CDR1 and CDR2 sequences are SGHRS and YFSETQ. V lost 5 bases to trimming and J lost 7 bases; unmatched junction nucleotides: 16. The CDR3 is 17 amino acids. The CDR3 protein is CASRSPQTGTGPNEQFF. The DNA of the CDR3 is TGCGCCAGCAGGTCGCCCCAGACCGGGACAGGGCCAAATGAGCAGTTCTTC.

The chain joins TRBV6-5 to TRBJ2-1, with 13 nucleotides matching TRBD2. CDR3 size: 15 residues. Germline V CDR1 and CDR2: MNHEY, SVGAGI. The J segment lost 8 bases and the V segment lost 4 bases, leaving 5 bases of the junction unmatched. CDR3 sequence reads: CASSSTGLAGYEQFF. CDR3 bases: TGTGCCAGCAGTTCTACGGGACTAGCGGGGTATGAGCAGTTCTTC.

The chain links TRBV30 to TRBJ1-4, with a possible D match to TRBD1 (6 bases). The V end was cut by 5 bases, the J end by 12 bases, with 13 bases between. Germline CDR1 is GTSNPN and CDR2 is SVGIG (reference sequence). CDR3 length: 11 amino acids. The CDR3 DNA is TGTGCCTGGTCCAGGGGATGGGAACTGTTTTTT. Residues: CAWSRGWELFF.

The chain recombines TRBV7-6 with TRBJ1-1; D is perhaps TRBD1 (6 bases). The CDR3 is 13 residues long. Germline V CDR1 and CDR2: SGHVS, FNYEAQ. V gave up 3 bases and J gave up 3 bases, with 8 bases separating them. CDR3: CASSFGGHTEAFF. CDR3 nucleotide sequence: TGTGCCAGCAGCTTCGGGGGGCACACTGAAGCTTTCTTT. Variable domain in full (rest from reference TRBV7-6 and TRBJ1-1): GAGVSQSPRYKVTKRGQDVALRCDPISGHVSLYWYRQALGQGPEFLTYFNYEAQQDKSGLPNDRFSAERPEGSISTLTIQRTEQRDSAMYRCASSFGGHTEAFFGQGTRLTVV.

V and J are TRBV25-1 and TRBJ2-1; D may be TRBD1 (5 bases). Germline assignment: CDR1 MGHDK and CDR2 SYGVNS. The CDR3 sequence is 14 residues long. V dropped 3 bases and J dropped 9 bases, with 15 bases sitting between them. The CDR3 coding sequence is TGTGCCAGCAGTGACCCCCCAGGGAAATTTGAGCAGTTCTTC. Amino acid sequence: CASSDPPGKFEQFF.

This clone was seen a few times. This rearrangement joins TRBV5-8 to TRBJ2-1; D is perhaps TRBD2 (5 bases). Germline V gene lookup returns CDR1 SGHTS and CDR2 YDEGEE. V was cut by 5 bases and J by 5 bases, with 8 bases left in between. The CDR3 is made up of 12 amino acids. The CDR3 DNA is TGTGCCAGCAGGAGGGAGCACAATGAGCAGTTCTTC. It is translated as CASRREHNEQFF. The variable domain in full, with the rest retrieved from reference TRBV5-8 and TRBJ2-1, is EAGVTQSPTHLIKTRGQQATLRCSPISGHTSVYWYQQALGLGLQFLLWYDEGEERNRGNFPPRFSGRQFPNYSSELNVNALELEDSALYLCASRREHNEQFFGPGTRLTVL.

The gene calls are TRBV7-8 and TRBJ2-5; tentative D call: TRBD2 (5 bases). V was trimmed by 2 bases and J by 3 bases, leaving 7 bases between them. This CDR3 is 13 amino acids long. The germline V gene encodes CDR1 SGHVS and CDR2 FQNEAQ. This CDR3 reads CASSLNGEETQYF. CDR3 in DNA: TGTGCCAGCAGCTTAAACGGGGAAGAGACCCAGTACTTC.

The J gene is TRBJ2-1, the V gene TRBV13; D unclear. The CDR3 extends over 12 amino acids. Trimming took off 1 base at V and 7 bases at J, with 5 bases between the two ends. In germline, CDR1 is PRHDT, CDR2 FYEKMQ (reference sequence). This CDR3 is CASSLDGNEQFF. The CDR3 DNA reads TGTGCCAGCAGCTTAGACGGTAATGAGCAGTTCTTC.

The chain recombines TRBV14 with TRBJ1-1; TRBD1 might be the D (6 bases). The CDR3 loop spans 13 amino acids. Germline values: CDR1 SGHDN, CDR2 FVKESK. The ends were cut back, 3 bases at V and 4 bases at J, with 9 bases in the middle. CDR3: CASSQNRATEAFF. The CDR3 region has the DNA TGTGCCAGCAGCCAGAACAGGGCCACTGAAGCTTTCTTT.

The chain joins TRBV5-1 to TRBJ1-1; D is possibly TRBD1 (6 bases). The germline V and J ends were trimmed by 2 bases and 1 base, with 9 bases remaining between them. The germline V gene has CDR1 SGHRS and CDR2 YFSETQ. This CDR3 is 14 amino acids long. The CDR3 DNA reads as TGCGCCAGCAGCTTATCGACAGGGAACACTGAAGCTTTCTTT. Translation: CASSLSTGNTEAFF.

This clone was seen more than once but under ten times. The rearrangement joins TRBV6-5 to TRBJ1-4; D gene uncertain. The CDR3 sequence is 15 residues long. CDR1 is MNHEY, CDR2 SVGAGI, per germline. Trimming took off 6 bases at V and 5 bases at J, with 16 bases between the two ends. CDR3 in amino acids: CASSYQPGINEKLFF. The CDR3 DNA reads TGTGCCAGCAGCTACCAGCCGGGGATCAATGAAAAACTGTTTTTT.

V usage is TRBV10-3 and J usage is TRBJ1-5; 8 bases align to TRBD1. The germline V gene encodes CDR1 ENHRY and CDR2 SYGVKD. The V gene end was trimmed by 4 bases and the J gene end by 6 bases; junction bases not matched to a gene: 8. There are 15 residues in the CDR3. CDR3 in DNA: TGTGCCATCAGTGGGCAGGGGGCAGGAGGTCAGCCCCAGCATTTT. This codes for CAISGQGAGGQPQHF.

This clone was seen a handful of times. This chain joins TRBV6-4 and TRBJ1-1, with TRBD1 identical over 9 bases. This CDR3 has 15 amino acids. Germline V lookup: CDR1 MRHNA, CDR2 SNTAGT. V lost 3 bases to trimming and J lost 3 bases; unmatched junction nucleotides: 5. CDR3 sequence reads: CASSESGQGYTEAFF. The CDR3 nucleotides are TGTGCCAGCAGTGAGTCGGGACAGGGATACACTGAAGCTTTCTTT.

This clone has more than one count but fewer than ten. V and J are TRBV2 and TRBJ2-7, with TRBD1 as a possible D gene (6 bases). The V and J ends lost 5 bases and 3 bases respectively, with 8 bases between them. CDR3 size: 12 residues. Per the germline V gene, CDR1 is SNHLY and CDR2 is FYNNEI. CDR3 bases: TGTGCCAGCAGTCAGGGGATCTACGAGCAGTACTTC. It codes for CASSQGIYEQYF.

This rearrangement joins TRBV9 to TRBJ1-1; 7 bases align to TRBD1. With 0 bases clipped from V and 4 bases from J, the junction kept 3 bases outside the gene matches. Germline V gene lookup returns CDR1 SGDLS and CDR2 YYNGEE. The CDR3 is made up of 14 amino acids. The CDR3 DNA reads TGTGCCAGCAGCGTAGGGCAGGGGGGCACTGAAGCTTTCTTT. Translation: CASSVGQGGTEAFF.

The chain uses TRBV19 and TRBJ1-4; D remains ambiguous. The germline V gene has CDR1 LNHDA and CDR2 SQIVND (reference sequence). The CDR3 runs to 12 residues. With 6 bases removed from V and 10 bases from J, the gap between germline ends came to 12 bases. CDR3 sequence: CASRASSGKLFF. The CDR3 nucleotides read TGTGCCAGTAGGGCTAGTTCCGGAAAACTGTTTTTT.

V is TRBV10-3 and J is TRBJ1-1; D is unclear. Trimming took 0 bases from V and 7 from J, leaving 3 bases between them. Germline V gives CDR1 ENHRY, CDR2 SYGVKD. CDR3 length equals 11 residues. The CDR3 sequence: CAISESSEAFF. CDR3 DNA sequence: TGTGCCATCAGTGAGTCGAGTGAAGCTTTCTTT.

This chain links TRBV7-9 with TRBJ1-1; D is undetermined. Germline V CDR1 and CDR2: SEHNR, FQNEAQ (reference sequence). V gave up 1 base and J gave up 8 bases, with 11 bases separating them. This CDR3 spans 13 amino acids. The CDR3 DNA sequence: TGTGCCAGCAGCTTAGTTAGCTGGCCCGAAGCTTTCTTT. As protein: CASSLVSWPEAFF.

CDR3 protein: CASTRQGAYEQYF. The DNA for the CDR3 is TGTGCCAGCACCCGACAGGGGGCCTACGAGCAGTACTTC. The chain couples TRBV7-9 to TRBJ2-7; 9 bases are a match to TRBD1. The CDR3 has 13 amino acids. In germline, CDR1 is SEHNR, CDR2 FQNEAQ (reference sequence). The V segment lost 7 bases and the J segment 2 bases; nucleotides outside the gene matches: 3. Together with reference TRBV7-9 and TRBJ2-7, the CDR3 gives the full variable domain: DTGVSQNPRHKITKRGQNVTFRCDPISEHNRLYWYRQTLGQGPEFLTYFQNEAQLEKSRLLSDRFSAERPKGSFSTLEIQRTEQGDSAMYLCASTRQGAYEQYFGPGTRLTVT.

This clone was counted only a few times. This rearrangement joins TRBV6-1 to TRBJ2-5; 9 bases agree with TRBD2. V lost 5 bases to trimming and J lost 4 bases; unmatched junction nucleotides: 5. This CDR3 is built from 14 residues. CDR1 and CDR2 from the germline V gene are MNHNS and SASEGT. The CDR3 sequence is CASSFSGGGETQYF. CDR3 nucleotides: TGTGCCAGCAGTTTTAGCGGGGGCGGAGAGACCCAGTACTTC.

The chain recombines TRBV7-3 with TRBJ1-2; 8 bases match TRBD1. Germline values: CDR1 SGHTA, CDR2 FQGTGA. V shed 0 bases, J shed 14 bases, and the junction held 8 bases outside the gene matches. This CDR3 contains 13 residues. CDR3 in amino acids: CASSLTGGQARTF. The CDR3 region has the DNA TGTGCCAGCAGCTTAACGGGGGGACAGGCTCGTACCTTC.

The V and J genes are TRBV10-3 and TRBJ2-5; no clear D. The DNA end is more similar to TRBJ2-7, so the J call may be wrong. The CDR3 runs 12 residues. Germline V CDR1 and CDR2: ENHRY, SYGVKD. The CDR3 spells CAISDSSYEQYF. The CDR3 nucleotides read TGTGCCATCAGCGATAGCTCCTACGAGCAGTACTTC.

This clone was seen just once. The V and J genes are TRBV30 and TRBJ2-7; D perhaps matches TRBD2 (5 bases). Trimming took off 1 base at V and 2 bases at J, with 12 bases between the two ends. Germline loops: CDR1 GTSNPN, CDR2 SVGIG (reference sequence). This CDR3 is 14 amino acids long. The CDR3 protein is CAWSEETGTYEQYF. As DNA, the CDR3 is TGTGCCTGGAGTGAGGAGACGGGGACCTACGAGCAGTACTTC.

The chain couples TRBV6-1 to TRBJ2-3; 9 nucleotides match TRBD2. Germline V gene data show CDR1 as MNHNS and CDR2 as SASEGT. J lost 6 bases, V lost 6 bases, and 10 bases had no gene match. The length of the CDR3 is 15 residues. This CDR3 is CASRLGGGGADTQYF. In DNA, the CDR3 is TGTGCCAGCAGATTGGGAGGCGGGGGGGCGGATACGCAGTATTTT.